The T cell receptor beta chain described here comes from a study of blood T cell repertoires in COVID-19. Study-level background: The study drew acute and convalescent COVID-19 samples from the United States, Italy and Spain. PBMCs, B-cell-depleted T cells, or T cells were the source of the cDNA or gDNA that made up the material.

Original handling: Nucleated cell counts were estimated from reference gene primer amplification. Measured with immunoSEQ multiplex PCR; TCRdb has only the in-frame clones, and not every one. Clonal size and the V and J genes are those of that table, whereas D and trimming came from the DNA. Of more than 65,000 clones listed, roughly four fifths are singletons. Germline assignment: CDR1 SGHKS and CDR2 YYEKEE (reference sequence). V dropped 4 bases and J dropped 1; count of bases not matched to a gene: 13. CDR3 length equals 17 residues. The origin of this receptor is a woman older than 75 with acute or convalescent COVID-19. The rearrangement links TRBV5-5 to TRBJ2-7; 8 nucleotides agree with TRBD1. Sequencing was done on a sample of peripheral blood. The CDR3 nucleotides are TGTGCCAGCAGCCAAGGAGCGACGCGACAGGGGTCCTACGAGCAGTACTTC. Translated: CASSQGATRQGSYEQYF. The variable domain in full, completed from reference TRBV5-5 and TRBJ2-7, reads DAGVTQSPTHLIKTRGQQVTLRCSPISGHKSVSWYQQVLGQGPQFIFQYYEKEERGRGNFPDRFSARQFPNYSSELNVNALLLGDSALYLCASSQGATRQGSYEQYFGPGTRLTVT.